Listed here are 6 T cell receptor beta chains from one sample, sequenced in a study of T-cell reconstitution after alpha-beta-depleted transplantation in children. The library targeted TCRbeta and was prepared with unique molecular identifiers. Each CDR3 protein is one row after TCRdb ran MiXCR on the PCR reads. The sample has about 440,000 distinct CDR3 sequences, roughly two fifths seen once. The sequencing here drew on PBMCs, taken before TCRalphabeta/CD19-depleted stem cell transplant. Source of these receptors: a girl aged 2 to 9 with aplastic anemia, due to receive a stem cell transplant.

The chain combines TRBV5-1 with TRBJ2-1, with a weak D call TRBD2 (7 bases). This CDR3 spans 15 amino acids. Germline CDR1 reads SGHRS; CDR2 reads YFSETQ. Between the trimmed V and J ends, which lost 2 bases and 0 bases, there was a span of 9 bases. Written as DNA, the CDR3 is TGCGCCAGCAGCTTAGGGGGGGACTCCTACAATGAGCAGTTCTTC. Protein product: CASSLGGDSYNEQFF.

Ten or more counts support this clonotype. This chain uses TRBV5-6 with TRBJ1-2; D not certain. CDR3 size: 14 residues. V gave up 1 base and J gave up 5 bases, with 12 bases separating them. Germline V gene data show CDR1 as SGHDT and CDR2 as YYEEEE. In nucleotides, the CDR3 is TGTGCCAGCAGCTTGAGATCAGCGTTTTATGGCTACACCTTC. This gives the protein CASSLRSAFYGYTF.

V gene TRBV5-1 combines with J gene TRBJ2-3, with D perhaps assigned TRBD1 or TRBD2 (6 bases each). V lost 5 bases to trimming and J lost 6 bases, with 16 bases between them. The germline V gene has CDR1 SGHRS and CDR2 YFSETQ. CDR3 length: 14 amino acids. As DNA, the CDR3 is TGCGCCAGCAGAGTGGGGGGCTTGGCGGATACGCAGTATTTT. This codes for CASRVGGLADTQYF.

This clonotype was seen repeatedly, ten times or more. The V and J genes are TRBV7-2 and TRBJ2-7; TRBD2 is a possible D gene (6 bases). The CDR3 length is 14 residues. V gave up 2 bases and J gave up 2 bases, with 10 bases separating them. Per germline, CDR1 SGHTA and CDR2 FQGNSA. The CDR3 DNA follows: TGTGCCAGCAGCTTAATGGAGGGACCCTACGAGCAGTACTTC. This encodes CASSLMEGPYEQYF.

This clonotype was detected only a few times. The chain employs TRBV20-1 and TRBJ2-7; D gene uncertain. The CDR3 consists of 14 residues. V shed 0 bases and J shed 1 base, with 10 bases lying between them. Germline CDR1 reads DFQATT; CDR2 reads SNEGSKA (reference sequence). The CDR3 DNA reads as TGCAGTGCTAGAGACCTTGGATCTTCCTACGAGCAGTACTTC. This sequence encodes CSARDLGSSYEQYF.

The J gene is TRBJ2-4, the V gene TRBV7-8; 7 bases are a match to TRBD2. Germline V lookup: CDR1 SGHVS, CDR2 FQNEAQ. With V trimmed by 5 bases and J by 5 bases, 9 bases remained unmatched. The CDR3 covers 15 residues. As DNA, the CDR3 is TGTGCCAGCAGCAACGCCGGGACTAAGCAAAACATTCAGTACTTC. Its translation is CASSNAGTKQNIQYF.